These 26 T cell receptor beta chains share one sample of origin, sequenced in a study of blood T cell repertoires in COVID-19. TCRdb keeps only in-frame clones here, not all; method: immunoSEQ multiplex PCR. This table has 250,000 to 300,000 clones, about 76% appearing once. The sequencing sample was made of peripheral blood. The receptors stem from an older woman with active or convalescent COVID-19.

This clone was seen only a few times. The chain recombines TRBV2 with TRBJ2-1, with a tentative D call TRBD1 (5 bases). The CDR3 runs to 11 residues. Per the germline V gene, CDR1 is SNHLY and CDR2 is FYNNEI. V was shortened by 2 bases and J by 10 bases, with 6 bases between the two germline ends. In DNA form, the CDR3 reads TGTGCCAGCAGTGAAAGGACAGAGCAGTTCTTC. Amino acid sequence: CASSERTEQFF.

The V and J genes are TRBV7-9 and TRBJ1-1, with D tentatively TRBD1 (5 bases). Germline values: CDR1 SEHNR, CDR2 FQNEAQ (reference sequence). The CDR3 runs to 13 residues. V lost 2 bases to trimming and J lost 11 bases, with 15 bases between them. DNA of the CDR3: TGTGCCAGCAGCTTATCCTCAGGGTTTCGGGCTTTCTTT. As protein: CASSLSSGFRAFF.

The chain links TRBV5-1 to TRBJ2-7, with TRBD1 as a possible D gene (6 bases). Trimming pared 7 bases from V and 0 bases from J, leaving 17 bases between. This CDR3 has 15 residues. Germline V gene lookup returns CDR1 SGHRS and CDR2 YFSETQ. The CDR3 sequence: CASHSTGTNSYEQYF. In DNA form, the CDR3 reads TGCGCCAGCCACTCAACCGGGACAAACTCCTACGAGCAGTACTTC.

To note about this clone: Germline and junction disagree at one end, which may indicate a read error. CDR3 amino acids: CASSLGAAPGNTVYF. CDR3 DNA: TGTGCCAGCAGCCTGGGGGCGGCCCCGGGAAACACCGTATATTTT. The chain joins TRBV14 to TRBJ1-3; D perhaps matches TRBD1 (6 bases). The CDR3 runs 15 residues. Germline V CDR1 and CDR2: SGHDN, FVKESK.

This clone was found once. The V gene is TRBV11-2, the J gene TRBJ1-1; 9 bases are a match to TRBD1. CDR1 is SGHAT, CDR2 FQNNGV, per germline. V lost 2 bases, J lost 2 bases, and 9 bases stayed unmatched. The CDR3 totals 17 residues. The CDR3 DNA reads TGTGCCAGCAGCTTATCGGGTACAGGGGGCCTAAACACTGAAGCTTTCTTT. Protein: CASSLSGTGGLNTEAFF. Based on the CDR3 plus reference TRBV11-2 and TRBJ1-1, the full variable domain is EAGVAQSPRYKIIEKRQSVAFWCNPISGHATLYWYQQILGQGPKLLIQFQNNGVVDDSQLPKDRFSAERLKGVDSTLKIQPAKLEDSAVYLCASSLSGTGGLNTEAFFGQGTRLTVV.

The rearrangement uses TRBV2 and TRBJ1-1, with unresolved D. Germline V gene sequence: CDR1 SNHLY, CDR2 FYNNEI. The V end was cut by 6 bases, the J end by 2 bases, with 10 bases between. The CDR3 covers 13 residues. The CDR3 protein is CASRWEGNTEAFF. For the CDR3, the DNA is TGTGCCAGCAGGTGGGAGGGCAACACTGAAGCTTTCTTT.

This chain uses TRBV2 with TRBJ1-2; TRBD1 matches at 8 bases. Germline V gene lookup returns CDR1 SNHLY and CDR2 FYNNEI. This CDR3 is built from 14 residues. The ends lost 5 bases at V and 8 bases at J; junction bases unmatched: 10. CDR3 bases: TGTGCCAGCAGTTCGTCAGGGGGCGTTGGCGGCTACACCTTC. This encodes CASSSSGGVGGYTF. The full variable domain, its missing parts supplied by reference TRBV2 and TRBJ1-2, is EPEVTQTPSHQVTQMGQEVILRCVPISNHLYFYWYRQILGQKVEFLVSFYNNEISEKSEIFDDQFSVERPDGSNFTLKIRSTKLEDSAMYFCASSSSGGVGGYTFGSGTRLTVV.

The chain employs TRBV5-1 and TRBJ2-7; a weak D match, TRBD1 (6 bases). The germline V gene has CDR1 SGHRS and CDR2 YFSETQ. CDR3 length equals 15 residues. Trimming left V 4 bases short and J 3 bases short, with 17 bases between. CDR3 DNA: TGCGCCAGCAGCCTTCTGCAGGGGATGAGCTACGAGCAGTACTTC. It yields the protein CASSLLQGMSYEQYF.

CDR3 sequence reads: CATSRGAGYSGNTIYF. For the CDR3, the DNA is TGTGCCACCAGCAGGGGTGCAGGCTACTCTGGAAACACCATATATTTT. The V gene is TRBV15, the J gene TRBJ1-3; D call uncertain. This CDR3 comprises 16 residues. Germline V lookup: CDR1 LNHNV, CDR2 YYDKDF (reference sequence). Trimming shortened V by 3 bases and J by 0 bases, and 12 bases separated the two germline ends.

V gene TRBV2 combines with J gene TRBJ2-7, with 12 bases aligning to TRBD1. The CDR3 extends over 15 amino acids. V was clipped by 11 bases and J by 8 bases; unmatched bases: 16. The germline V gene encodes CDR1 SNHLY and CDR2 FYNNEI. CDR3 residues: CAGLRGGQGANQQYF. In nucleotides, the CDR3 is TGTGCCGGGTTACGGGGGGGACAGGGGGCCAACCAGCAGTACTTC.

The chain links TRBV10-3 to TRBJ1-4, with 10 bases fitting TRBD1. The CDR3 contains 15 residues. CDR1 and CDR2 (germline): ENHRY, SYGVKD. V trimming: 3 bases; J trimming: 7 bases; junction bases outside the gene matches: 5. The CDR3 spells CAISERDRGGEKLFF. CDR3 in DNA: TGTGCCATCAGTGAACGGGACAGGGGAGGTGAAAAACTGTTTTTT.

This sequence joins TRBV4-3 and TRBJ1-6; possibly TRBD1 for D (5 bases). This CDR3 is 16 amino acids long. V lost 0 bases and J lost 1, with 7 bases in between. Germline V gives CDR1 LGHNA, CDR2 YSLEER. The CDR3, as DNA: TGCGCCAGCAGCCAAGATGGGGGGTCCTATAATTCACCCCTCCACTTT. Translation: CASSQDGGSYNSPLHF.

The CDR3 nucleotides are TGTGCCAGCAGCTTAGCGCTCAGGGGAGTAGGGAGAACTGAAGCTTTCTTT. It specifies CASSLALRGVGRTEAFF. The chain has TRBV7-8 and TRBJ1-1; D may be TRBD1 (6 bases). The CDR3 consists of 17 residues. V was clipped by 0 bases and J by 5 bases, with 19 bases between them. Germline CDR1 and CDR2: SGHVS and FQNEAQ.

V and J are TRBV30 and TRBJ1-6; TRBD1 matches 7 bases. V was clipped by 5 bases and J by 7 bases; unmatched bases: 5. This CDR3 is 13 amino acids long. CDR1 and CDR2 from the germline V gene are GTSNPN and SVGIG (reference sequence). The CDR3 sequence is CAWSTGWNSPLHF. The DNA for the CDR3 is TGTGCCTGGTCGACAGGGTGGAATTCACCCCTCCACTTT.

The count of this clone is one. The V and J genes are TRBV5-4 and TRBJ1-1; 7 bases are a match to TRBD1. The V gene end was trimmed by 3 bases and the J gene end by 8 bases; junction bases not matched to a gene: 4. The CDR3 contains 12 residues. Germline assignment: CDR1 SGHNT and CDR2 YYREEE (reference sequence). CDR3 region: CASSSDRVEAFF. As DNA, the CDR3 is TGTGCCAGCAGCTCCGACAGGGTGGAAGCTTTCTTT.

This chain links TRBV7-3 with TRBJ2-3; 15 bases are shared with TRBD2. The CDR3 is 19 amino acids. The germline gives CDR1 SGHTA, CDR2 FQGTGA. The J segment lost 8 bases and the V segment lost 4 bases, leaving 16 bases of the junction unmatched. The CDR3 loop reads CASSSSSGLAGGAEGTQYF. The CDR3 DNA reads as TGTGCCAGCAGCTCCTCCTCGGGACTAGCGGGGGGCGCAGAAGGTACGCAGTATTTT.

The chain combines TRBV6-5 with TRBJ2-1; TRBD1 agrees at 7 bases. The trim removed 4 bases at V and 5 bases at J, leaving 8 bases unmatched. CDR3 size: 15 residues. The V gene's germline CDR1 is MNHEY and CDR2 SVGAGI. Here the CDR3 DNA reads TGTGCCAGCAGTTTAATGACAGGGTATCACAATGAGCAGTTCTTC. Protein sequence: CASSLMTGYHNEQFF.

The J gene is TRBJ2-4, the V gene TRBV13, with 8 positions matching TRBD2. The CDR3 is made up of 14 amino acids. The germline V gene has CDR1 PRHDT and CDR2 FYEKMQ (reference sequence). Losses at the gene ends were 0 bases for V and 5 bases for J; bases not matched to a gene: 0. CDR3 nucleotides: TGTGCCAGCAGCTTAGGCGGGGGGGAAAACATTCAGTACTTC. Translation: CASSLGGGENIQYF.

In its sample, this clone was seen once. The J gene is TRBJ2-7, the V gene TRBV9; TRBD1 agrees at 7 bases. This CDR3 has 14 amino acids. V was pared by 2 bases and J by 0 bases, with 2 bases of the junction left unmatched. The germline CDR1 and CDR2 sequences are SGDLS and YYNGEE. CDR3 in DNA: TGTGCCAGCAGCGTTGGGGACAGCTCCTACGAGCAGTACTTC. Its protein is CASSVGDSSYEQYF.

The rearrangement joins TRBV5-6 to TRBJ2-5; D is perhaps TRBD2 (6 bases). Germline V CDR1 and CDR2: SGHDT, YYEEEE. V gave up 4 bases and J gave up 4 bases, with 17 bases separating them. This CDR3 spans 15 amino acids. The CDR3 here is CASSLGGGGRETQYF. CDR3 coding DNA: TGTGCCAGCAGCCTAGGCGGTGGAGGGAGAGAGACCCAGTACTTC.

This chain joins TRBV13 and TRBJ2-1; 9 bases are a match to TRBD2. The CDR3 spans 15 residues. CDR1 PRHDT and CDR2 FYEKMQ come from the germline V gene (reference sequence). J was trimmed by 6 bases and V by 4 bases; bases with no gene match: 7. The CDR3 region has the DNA TGTGCCAGCAGCTCCTTAGCGGGGGTAGGCAATGAGCAGTTCTTC. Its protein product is CASSSLAGVGNEQFF.

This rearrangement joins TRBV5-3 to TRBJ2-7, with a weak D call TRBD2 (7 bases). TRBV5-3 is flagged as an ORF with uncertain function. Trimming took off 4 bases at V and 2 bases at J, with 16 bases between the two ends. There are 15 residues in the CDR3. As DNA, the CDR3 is TGTGCCAGAAGCGCGCGGGGGACACGTCCCTACGAGCAGTACTTC. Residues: CARSARGTRPYEQYF.

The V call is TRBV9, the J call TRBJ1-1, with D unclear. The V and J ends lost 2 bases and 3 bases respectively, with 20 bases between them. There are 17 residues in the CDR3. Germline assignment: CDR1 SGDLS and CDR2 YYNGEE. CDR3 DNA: TGTGCCAGCAGCGTCACCCCGCGCCATGGGGAGGACACTGAAGCTTTCTTT. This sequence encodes CASSVTPRHGEDTEAFF.

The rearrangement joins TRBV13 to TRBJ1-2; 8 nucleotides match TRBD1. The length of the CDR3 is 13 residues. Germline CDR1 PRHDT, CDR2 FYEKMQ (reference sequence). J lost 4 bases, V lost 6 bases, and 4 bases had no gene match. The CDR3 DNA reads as TGTGCCAGCAGTCGGCAGGGGGCCTATGGCTACACCTTC. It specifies CASSRQGAYGYTF.

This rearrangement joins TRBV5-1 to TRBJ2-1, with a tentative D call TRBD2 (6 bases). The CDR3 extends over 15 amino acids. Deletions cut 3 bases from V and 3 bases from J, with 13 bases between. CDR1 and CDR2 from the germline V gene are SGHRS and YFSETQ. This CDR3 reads CASSSDGRYYNEQFF. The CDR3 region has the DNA TGCGCCAGCAGCTCGGATGGGAGGTACTACAATGAGCAGTTCTTC.

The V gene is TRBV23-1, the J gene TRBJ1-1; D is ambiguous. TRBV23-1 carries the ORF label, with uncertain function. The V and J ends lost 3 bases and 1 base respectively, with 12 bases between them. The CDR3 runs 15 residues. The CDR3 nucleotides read TGCGCCAGCAGTCACTGTCCCGGTACGAACACTGAAGCTTTCTTT. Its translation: CASSHCPGTNTEAFF.